This T cell receptor beta chain was recorded in a study of cytomegalovirus exposure and HLA in healthy donors. The PCR was carried out with 60 Vbeta primers and 13 Jbeta primers. Using immunoSEQ multiplex PCR, the repertoire was profiled, and TCRdb retains in-frame clones only, with some absent. The sample holds under 150,000 clones, 82% seen once. The CDR3 is 14 residues long. The germline V gene encodes CDR1 MNHNS and CDR2 SASEGT. V lost 8 bases to trimming and J lost 8 bases; unmatched junction nucleotides: 8. This receptor was identified in a man aged 25 to 45 in good health and CMV-seropositive. The chain couples TRBV6-1 to TRBJ1-4; 10 positions agree with TRBD1. The sample was PBMCs. For the CDR3, the DNA is TGTGCCAGCGTACGGGACAGGGGAGGCGAAAAACTGTTTTTT. Translated: CASVRDRGGEKLFF.